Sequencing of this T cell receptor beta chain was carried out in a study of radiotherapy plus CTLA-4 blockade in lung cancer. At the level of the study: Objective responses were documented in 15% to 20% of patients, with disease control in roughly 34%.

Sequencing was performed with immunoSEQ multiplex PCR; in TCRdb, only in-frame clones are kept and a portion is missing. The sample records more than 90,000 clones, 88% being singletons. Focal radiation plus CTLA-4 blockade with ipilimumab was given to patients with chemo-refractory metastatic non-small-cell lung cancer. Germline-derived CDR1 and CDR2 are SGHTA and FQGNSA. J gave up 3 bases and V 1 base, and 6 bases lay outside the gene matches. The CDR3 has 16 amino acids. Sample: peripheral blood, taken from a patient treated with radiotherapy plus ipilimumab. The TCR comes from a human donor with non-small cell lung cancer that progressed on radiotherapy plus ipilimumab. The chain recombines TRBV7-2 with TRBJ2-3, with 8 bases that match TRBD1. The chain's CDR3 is CASSLEGQVPTDTQYF. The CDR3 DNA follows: TGTGCCAGCAGCTTAGAGGGACAGGTCCCGACAGATACGCAGTATTTT.